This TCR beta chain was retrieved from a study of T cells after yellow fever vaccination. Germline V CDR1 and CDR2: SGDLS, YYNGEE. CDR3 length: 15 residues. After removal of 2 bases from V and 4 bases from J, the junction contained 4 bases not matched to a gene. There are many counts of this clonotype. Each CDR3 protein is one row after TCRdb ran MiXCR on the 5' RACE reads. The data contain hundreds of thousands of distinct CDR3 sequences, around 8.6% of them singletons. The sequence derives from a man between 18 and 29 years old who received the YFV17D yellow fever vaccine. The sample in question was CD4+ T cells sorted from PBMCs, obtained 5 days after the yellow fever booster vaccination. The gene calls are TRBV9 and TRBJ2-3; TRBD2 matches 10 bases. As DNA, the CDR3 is TGTGCCAGCAGCGTTCTCAGCGGGGGGGCAGATACGCAGTATTTT. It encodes CASSVLSGGADTQYF.